The clone carrying this T cell receptor (beta chain) was observed a single time. Its antigen is not identified. Sequencing used immunoSEQ multiplex PCR; TCRdb keeps in-frame clones, though not all of them. The sample has approximately 110,000 clones; about 85% are singletons. These data originate in a study of T cell responses to AZD1222 COVID-19 vaccine. General study findings and limits: An increase in Spike-specific TCR breadth and depth was observed after two AZD1222 doses. Dominant at 160-218 and 743-854, vaccine-associated CD4 TCRs also spanned spike. Possibly, clonal diversity was underestimated; donors were largely white British and included more females.

The V and J ends lost 5 bases and 1 base, in that order; junction bases with no gene match: 4. The CDR3 has 13 amino acids. CDR1 and CDR2 (germline): GTSNPN, SVGIG (reference sequence). This rearrangement joins TRBV30 to TRBJ2-7, with 8 bases identical to TRBD1. The sequencing used peripheral blood, collected 28 days after the second AZD1222 dose. The clonotype originates from an adult who received the AZD1222 COVID-19 vaccine. Here the CDR3 DNA reads TGTGCCTGGGACAGGGGATTTTCCTACGAGCAGTACTTC. It yields the protein CAWDRGFSYEQYF.